This entry describes one T cell receptor beta chain. The CDR3 end is not reached by the read, which stops 3 residues before it; the germline J gene fills it in. This sample is drawn from a study of T cells in women clearing cervical HPV infection. CDR3 length equals 15 residues. With 2 bases clipped from V and 6 bases from J, the junction kept 4 bases outside the gene matches. Germline V gene sequence: CDR1 LNHDA, CDR2 SQIVND (reference sequence). The table came from immunoSEQ multiplex PCR; TCRdb's copy has only in-frame clones and leaves some out. This listing includes approximately 21,000 clones. The TCR was taken from a woman between 18 and 70 years old with a cervical HPV16 infection that either progressed to CIN3+ or cleared (not recorded which). Material: blood buffy coat. The rearrangement joins TRBV19 to TRBJ2-1, with 10 bases fitting TRBD1. The CDR3 loop reads CASSISGTGVNEQFF. CDR3 DNA (partial): TGTGCCAGTAGTATATCCGGGACAGGGGTCAATGAG.